One sample yielded the 23 T cell receptor beta chains listed below, sequenced in a study of T cells in Graves' hyperthyroidism and ophthalmopathy. TCR beta CDR3 sequences were amplified from RNA transcripts. HTBI primers were the set used in a first-round RT-PCR of the TCR CDR3. MiXCR, applied by TCRdb to the multiplex PCR reads, yields one record per CDR3 protein. The sample shows more than 500,000 distinct CDR3 sequences, approximately 14% of them seen only once. The specimen was blood. These receptors all come from a middle-aged woman with Graves' ophthalmopathy.

This clonotype was seen only a few times. The junction differs from germline at one of its ends, possibly a read error. This chain joins TRBV6-4 and TRBJ1-1, with D possibly TRBD1 on 5 matching bases. Germline CDR1 MRHNA, CDR2 SNTAGT. The CDR3 runs to 15 residues. The chain's CDR3 is CASRDSSGMNTEAFF. The CDR3 region has the DNA TGTGCCAGCAGAGACTCATCAGGGATGAACACTGAAGCTTTCTTT.

This clonotype has only a few counts. This sequence joins TRBV27 and TRBJ2-7; no clear D. V lost 0 bases and J 6 bases, leaving 12 bases between the germline ends. The CDR3 runs 14 residues. Germline CDR1 and CDR2: MNHEY and SMNVEV (reference sequence). CDR3: CASSLSSGNLEQYF. Here the CDR3 DNA reads TGTGCCAGCAGTTTATCCAGTGGTAATCTCGAGCAGTACTTC.

This clonotype has at least ten counts. The CDR3 loop reads CASSTQGVEQYF. The CDR3 DNA follows: TGTGCCAGCAGTACTCAGGGAGTGGAGCAGTACTTC. J is TRBJ2-7 and V is TRBV28; tentatively, D is TRBD1 or TRBD2 (5 bases each). CDR1 and CDR2 (germline): MDHEN, SYDVKM. The CDR3 contains 12 residues. Between the trimmed V and J ends, which lost 5 bases and 7 bases, there was a span of 12 bases.

In its sample, this clonotype was seen many times. V gene TRBV7-6 combines with J gene TRBJ2-2; 10 bases line up with TRBD1. This CDR3 comprises 15 residues. The junction had 2 bases not matched to a gene; V was cut back by 3 bases and J by 4 bases. The germline CDR1 and CDR2 sequences are SGHVS and FNYEAQ. CDR3 loop: CASSLRDRGTGELFF. For the CDR3, the DNA is TGTGCCAGCAGCTTGCGGGACAGGGGCACCGGGGAGCTGTTTTTT. Looking up the rest from reference TRBV7-6 and TRBJ2-2 gives the full variable domain: GAGVSQSPRYKVTKRGQDVALRCDPISGHVSLYWYRQALGQGPEFLTYFNYEAQQDKSGLPNDRFSAERPEGSISTLTIQRTEQRDSAMYRCASSLRDRGTGELFFGEGSRLTVL.

The V call is TRBV7-9, the J call TRBJ2-5; 9 bases are shared with TRBD2. CDR3 size: 16 residues. The V gene end was trimmed by 5 bases and the J gene end by 5 bases; junction bases not matched to a gene: 12. Germline-derived CDR1 and CDR2 are SEHNR and FQNEAQ (reference sequence). CDR3 in DNA: TGTGCCAGCAGCCGCCGGCTAGCGGGACCGGGGGAGACCCAGTACTTC. This translates into CASSRRLAGPGETQYF.

In its sample, this clonotype was seen many times. The chain employs TRBV11-2 and TRBJ2-5; D is perhaps TRBD2 (5 bases). CDR1 and CDR2 from the germline V gene are SGHAT and FQNNGV. CDR3 size: 15 residues. Trimming removed 2 bases from V and 5 bases from J, with 15 bases in between. The CDR3 DNA reads as TGTGCCAGCAGCTTATTATACGGGGTCACGGAGACCCAGTACTTC. Translating gives CASSLLYGVTETQYF.

V and J are TRBV30 and TRBJ1-5; 9 bases fit TRBD1. This CDR3 has 13 residues. With V trimmed by 5 bases and J by 7 bases, 6 bases remained unmatched. Per germline, CDR1 GTSNPN and CDR2 SVGIG (reference sequence). CDR3 sequence (DNA): TGTGCCTGGTCCACAGGGGGCGCGCAGCCCCAGCATTTT. Translated, it gives CAWSTGGAQPQHF.

This clonotype was seen repeatedly, ten times or more. This chain uses TRBV29-1 with TRBJ1-1; D gene uncertain. Trimming took off 0 bases at V and 4 bases at J, with 12 bases between the two ends. Germline loops: CDR1 SQVTM, CDR2 ANQGSEA. There are 14 residues in the CDR3. The CDR3 sequence: CSVEDPSRSTEAFF. CDR3 in DNA: TGCAGCGTTGAAGATCCGTCGAGGAGCACTGAAGCTTTCTTT.

At least ten counts were recorded for this clonotype. The DNA for the CDR3 is TGTGCCACCTTAAGGTCGAACACCGGGGAGCTGTTTTTT. Residues: CATLRSNTGELFF. The rearrangement uses TRBV6-5 and TRBJ2-2; no clear D gene. The CDR3 runs to 13 residues. The V and J ends lost 10 bases and 0 bases respectively, with 9 bases between them. Germline V lookup: CDR1 MNHEY, CDR2 SVGAGI.

This clonotype was detected many times. The chain joins TRBV29-1 to TRBJ2-1; TRBD1 might be the D (5 bases). Trimming stripped 7 bases from V and 9 bases from J, with 19 bases between. Germline assignment: CDR1 SQVTM and CDR2 ANQGSEA. The CDR3 has 13 residues. CDR3 sequence reads: CSDGVVTGGEQFF. CDR3 nucleotides: TGCAGCGATGGGGTCGTTACAGGCGGTGAGCAGTTCTTC.

The rearrangement uses TRBV6-4 and TRBJ2-3; D not resolved. The length of the CDR3 is 14 residues. From germline, CDR1 is MRHNA and CDR2 SNTAGT. V lost 3 bases, J lost 0 bases, and 7 bases lay in between. Here the CDR3 DNA reads TGTGCCAGCAGTGATGGGTCTAGCACAGATACGCAGTATTTT. As protein: CASSDGSSTDTQYF.

The chain is built from TRBV20-1 and TRBJ2-5, with 10 bases matching TRBD2. Trimming removed 6 bases from V and 7 bases from J; junction bases left unmatched: 8. This CDR3 has 13 amino acids. CDR1 DFQATT and CDR2 SNEGSKA come from the germline V gene (reference sequence). The CDR3 reads CSAGTSAEGTQYF. The CDR3 coding sequence is TGCAGTGCCGGGACTAGCGCAGAGGGGACCCAGTACTTC.

This clonotype turned up a few times. Germline and junction disagree at one end, which may indicate a read error. The chain employs TRBV20-1 and TRBJ2-5; D unclear. The germline V gene encodes CDR1 DFQATT and CDR2 SNEGSKA (reference sequence). This CDR3 region has 10 residues. CDR3 bases: TGCAGTGTTGAGACGGGCAGGCGCGACTTC. This gives the protein CSVETGRRDF.

Many counts were recorded for this clonotype. The CDR3 reads CAWSSDLPFYEQYF. DNA for the CDR3: TGTGCCTGGAGTAGCGATCTGCCTTTCTACGAGCAGTACTTC. This chain connects TRBV30 to TRBJ2-7; no reliable D call. Per the germline V gene, CDR1 is GTSNPN and CDR2 is SVGIG (reference sequence). Trimming shortened V by 2 bases and J by 3 bases, and 14 bases separated the two germline ends. This CDR3 contains 14 residues.

This clonotype was seen many times. The chain links TRBV18 to TRBJ2-5; D not resolved. The V gene lost 6 bases and the J gene lost 1 base, with 9 bases spanning the gap. CDR1 and CDR2 from the germline V gene are KGHSH and LQKENI. The CDR3 has 13 residues. In DNA form, the CDR3 reads TGTGCCAGCTCCCGTATGGGCCAAGAGACCCAGTACTTC. Translation: CASSRMGQETQYF. Variable domain in full (rest from reference TRBV18 and TRBJ2-5): NAGVMQNPRHLVRRRGQEARLRCSPMKGHSHVYWYRQLPEEGLKFMVYLQKENIIDESGMPKERFSAEFPKEGPSILRIQQVVRGDSAAYFCASSRMGQETQYFGPGTRLLVL.

This clonotype has a count of ten or more. This chain connects TRBV12-3 or TRBV12-4 to TRBJ1-1; D call uncertain. V was pared by 0 bases and J by 6 bases, with 11 bases between. The CDR3 totals 14 residues. CDR3: CASSLAEGEAEAFF. As DNA, the CDR3 is TGTGCCAGCAGTTTAGCGGAGGGTGAGGCTGAAGCTTTCTTT.

Note on this clonotype: A much larger clone differs by one base, so this may be a read error. The chain joins TRBV13 to TRBJ1-1; maybe TRBD1 (6 bases). The V end lost 8 bases, the J end lost 6 bases, and 19 bases lay between the germline ends. Germline V gene lookup returns CDR1 PRHDT and CDR2 FYEKMQ (reference sequence). The CDR3 runs to 14 residues. CDR3 protein: CASAIQWGHPEAFF. CDR3 DNA sequence: TGTGCCAGCGCCATACAGTGGGGGCACCCTGAAGCTTTCTTT.

The sample holds many counts of this clonotype. The chain combines TRBV6-2 or TRBV6-3 with TRBJ1-4; 12 positions agree with TRBD1. The germline CDR1 and CDR2 sequences are MNHEY and SVGEGT. Unmatched junction bases numbered 12, after V lost 6 bases and J lost 7 bases. This CDR3 is 17 amino acids long. This CDR3 reads CASRPPGTGGAGEKLFF. The CDR3 bases are TGTGCCAGCAGGCCACCGGGGACAGGGGGCGCAGGTGAAAAACTGTTTTTT.

In its sample, this clonotype was seen many times. V usage is TRBV6-1 and J usage is TRBJ1-1, with unresolved D. Germline V lookup: CDR1 MNHNS, CDR2 SASEGT. CDR3 length: 13 amino acids. Trimming stripped 5 bases from V and 4 bases from J, with 11 bases between. The CDR3 bases are TGTGCCAGCAGTACCCGGTTAGGCACTGAAGCTTTCTTT. The encoded protein is CASSTRLGTEAFF.

This clonotype was detected many times. The V and J genes are TRBV4-2 and TRBJ1-1, with D unresolved. The CDR3 covers 14 residues. Per the germline V gene, CDR1 is LGHNA and CDR2 is YNFKEQ. Trimming stripped 4 bases from V and 5 bases from J, with 14 bases between. The CDR3 is CASSRAGERTEAFF. In DNA form, the CDR3 reads TGTGCCAGCAGCCGGGCAGGAGAACGGACTGAAGCTTTCTTT.

This clonotype was counted many times. The rearrangement joins TRBV28 to TRBJ2-7; D is perhaps TRBD1 or TRBD2 (6 bases each). The germline CDR1 and CDR2 sequences are MDHEN and SYDVKM. V lost 6 bases and J 2 bases, leaving 14 bases between the germline ends. The CDR3 has 14 amino acids. As DNA, the CDR3 is TGTGCCAGCAGGCGAGTCGGGGGCACCTACGAGCAGTACTTC. Translated: CASRRVGGTYEQYF.

This clonotype was picked up a small number of times. The V and J genes are TRBV28 and TRBJ2-7, with TRBD2 matching over 7 bases. Germline CDR1 reads MDHEN; CDR2 reads SYDVKM. This CDR3 is built from 14 residues. Trimming removed 5 bases from V and 5 bases from J; junction bases left unmatched: 9. Here the CDR3 DNA reads TGTGCCAGCAGTAGGAGGGAGGGCCTCCACGAGCAGTACTTC. As protein: CASSRREGLHEQYF.

The gene calls are TRBV7-6 and TRBJ2-3, with D uncertain. This CDR3 has 14 residues. Trimming took off 1 base at V and 1 base at J, with 6 bases between the two ends. CDR1 is SGHVS, CDR2 FNYEAQ, per germline. The CDR3 here is CASSLEGGTDTQYF. The CDR3 nucleotides read TGTGCCAGCAGCTTAGAAGGCGGCACAGATACGCAGTATTTT.